Listed here is a single TCR beta chain. Its antigen is unknown. The CDR3 is 16 amino acids. CDR1 and CDR2 from the germline V gene are DFQATT and SNEGSKA (reference sequence). With V trimmed by 5 bases and J by 0 bases, 9 bases remained unmatched. An equimolar mix of two oligonucleotides served as the beta constant-region primer for TRBC1 and TRBC2. The ligated cDNA underwent four PCR rounds using SP2 and nested alpha and beta constant-region primers. TCRdb re-derived calls from the UMI-ligation and nested PCR reads in MiXCR, one entry per CDR3 protein. The data contain about 140,000 distinct CDR3 sequences, more than 15% of them singletons. The sample is drawn from a study of naive and memory T cell subsets. Findings of the study overall: A few larger clonotypes appeared in naive repertoires, especially CD8, possibly memory cells re-expressing CD45RA.

This rearrangement joins TRBV20-1 to TRBJ2-7, with TRBD1 matching over 11 bases. This receptor was obtained from a human donor in good health. Sequenced input: naive CD8+ T cells from blood. CDR3 region: CSAEGTGGTSSYEQYF. CDR3 DNA sequence: TGCAGTGCTGAGGGGACAGGGGGGACTAGCTCCTACGAGCAGTACTTC.